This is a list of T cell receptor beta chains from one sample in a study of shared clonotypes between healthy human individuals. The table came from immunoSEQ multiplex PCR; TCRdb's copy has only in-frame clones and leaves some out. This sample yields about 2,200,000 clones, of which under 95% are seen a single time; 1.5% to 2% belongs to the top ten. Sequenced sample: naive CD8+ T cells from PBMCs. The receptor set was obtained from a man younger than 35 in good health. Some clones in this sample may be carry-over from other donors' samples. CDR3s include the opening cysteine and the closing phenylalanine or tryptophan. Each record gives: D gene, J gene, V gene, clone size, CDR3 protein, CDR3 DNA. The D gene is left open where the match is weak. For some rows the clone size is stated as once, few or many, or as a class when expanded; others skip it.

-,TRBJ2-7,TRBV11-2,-,CASSLFHEQYF,TGTGCCAGCAGCTTATTTCACGAGCAGTACTTC
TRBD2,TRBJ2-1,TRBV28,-,CASSSGLAGGPNEQFF,TGTGCCAGCAGTTCGGGACTAGCGGGAGGACCCAATGAGCAGTTCTTC
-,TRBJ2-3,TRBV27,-,CASSLSSTDTQYF,TGTGCCAGCAGTTTAAGTAGCACAGATACGCAGTATTTT
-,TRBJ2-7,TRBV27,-,CASSLGGALYEQYF,TGTGCCAGCAGTTTGGGCGGGGCTCTCTACGAGCAGTACTTC
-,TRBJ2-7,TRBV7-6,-,CASSSVLLSEQYF,TGTGCCAGCAGCTCAGTACTACTCTCCGAGCAGTACTTC
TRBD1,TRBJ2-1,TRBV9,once,CASSVIQGAYNEQFF,TGTGCCAGCAGCGTAATACAGGGGGCTTACAATGAGCAGTTCTTC
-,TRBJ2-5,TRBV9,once,CASSPGGAGVETQYF,TGTGCCAGCAGCCCAGGAGGGGCTGGCGTGGAGACCCAGTACTTC
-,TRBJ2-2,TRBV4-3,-,CASSQGTEGVYTGELFF,TGCGCCAGCAGCCAAGGAACGGAAGGGGTCTACACCGGGGAGCTGTTTTTT
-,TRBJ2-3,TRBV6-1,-,CAGNDLPGIDTQYF,TGTGCCGGGAACGACTTGCCGGGTATAGATACGCAGTATTTT
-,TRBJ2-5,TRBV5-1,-,CASSLWGGNQETQYF,TGCGCCAGCAGCTTGTGGGGTGGTAACCAAGAGACCCAGTACTTC
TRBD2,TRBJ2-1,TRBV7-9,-,CASSLGGLTSGPINEQFF,TGTGCCAGCAGCTTAGGGGGACTGACTAGCGGTCCCATCAATGAGCAGTTCTTC
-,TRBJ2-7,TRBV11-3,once,CASSQGRTYEQYF,TGTGCCAGCAGTCAGGGTAGGACCTACGAGCAGTACTTC
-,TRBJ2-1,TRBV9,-,CASSASGAYNEQFF,TGTGCCAGCAGCGCTTCGGGAGCCTACAATGAGCAGTTCTTC
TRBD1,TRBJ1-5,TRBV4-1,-,CASSREPGQSNQPQHF,TGCGCCAGCAGCCGAGAACCGGGACAGAGCAATCAGCCCCAGCATTTT
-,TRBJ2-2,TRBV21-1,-,CASSKAVTTGELFF,TGTGCCAGCAGCAAAGCAGTGACCACCGGGGAGCTGTTTTTT
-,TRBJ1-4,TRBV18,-,CASSPSRDKRVEKLFF,TGTGCCAGCTCACCATCCCGGGACAAAAGGGTTGAAAAACTGTTTTTT
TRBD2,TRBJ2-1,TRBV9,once,CASSAPGLVKNNEQFF,TGTGCCAGCAGCGCTCCGGGACTAGTCAAAAACAATGAGCAGTTCTTC
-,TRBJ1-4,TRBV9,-,CASSVGNEKLFF,TGTGCCAGCAGCGTAGGTAATGAAAAACTGTTTTTT
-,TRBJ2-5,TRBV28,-,CASSTTGETQYF,TGTGCCAGCAGCACAACCGGAGAGACCCAGTACTTC
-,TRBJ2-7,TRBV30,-,CAWSVGDRQYEQYF,TGTGCCTGGAGTGTAGGTGACAGGCAATACGAGCAGTACTTC
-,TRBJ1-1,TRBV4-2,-,CASSQAGSRTEAFF,TGTGCCAGCAGCCAAGCAGGAAGTCGAACTGAAGCTTTCTTT
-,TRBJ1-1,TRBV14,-,CASSQDLYSFAEAFF,TGTGCCAGCAGCCAAGATCTGTACAGCTTTGCTGAAGCTTTCTTT
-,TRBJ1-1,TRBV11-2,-,CASSLVGEMNTEAFF,TGTGCCAGCAGCTTAGTAGGGGAGATGAACACTGAAGCTTTCTTT
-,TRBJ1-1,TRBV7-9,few,CASSHAPGTTEAFF,TGTGCCAGCAGCCATGCTCCAGGGACCACTGAAGCTTTCTTT